These 5 T cell receptor beta chains share one sample of origin, sequenced in a study of cytomegalovirus exposure and HLA in healthy donors (dated by TCRdb to the late 2010s). Libraries were prepared through the immunoSEQ multiplex PCR assay. For the multiplex PCR, a mixture combining 60 forward primers for TCR Vbeta segments and 13 reverse primers for TCR Jbeta segments was used. TCRdb re-hosts the immuneACCESS table, in-frame sequences only. Its copies lack some clones; in the studies checked, an unresolved V gene accounts for under half of them, and the cause for the rest is not known. This sample has some 150,000 clones in its table, and 9.7% of those were observed once. The top ten constitute approximately 1.9% of the sample. Source material: PBMCs. Receptors were obtained from a man aged 45-65 years in good health and CMV-seronegative.

This rearrangement joins TRBV28 to TRBJ1-2; 10 bases align to TRBD1. Looked up from germline, CDR1 is MDHEN and CDR2 is SYDVKM. The CDR3 runs 15 residues. With 6 bases clipped from V and 6 bases from J, the junction kept 10 bases outside the gene matches. The CDR3 region is CASSAFGQGGDGYTF. CDR3 in DNA: TGTGCCAGCAGCGCGTTCGGACAGGGGGGGGATGGCTACACCTTC.

The chain links TRBV7-6 to TRBJ2-2; a weak D match, TRBD1 (5 bases). Germline V gene sequence: CDR1 SGHVS, CDR2 FNYEAQ. Between the trimmed V and J ends, which lost 5 bases and 6 bases, there was a span of 16 bases. This CDR3 has 15 residues. The CDR3 loop is CASSADGTGAGELFF. The CDR3 DNA reads as TGTGCCAGCAGCGCGGACGGCACAGGCGCCGGGGAGCTGTTTTTT.

The chain is built from TRBV6-1 and TRBJ2-7; TRBD2 aligns across 10 bases. The CDR3 consists of 17 residues. Per the germline V gene, CDR1 is MNHNS and CDR2 is SASEGT. V shed 2 bases, J shed 4 bases, and the junction held 11 bases outside the gene matches. The CDR3: CASSERQLAGLPYEQYF. Here the CDR3 DNA reads TGTGCCAGCAGTGAACGACAACTAGCGGGACTACCTTACGAGCAGTACTTC.

A few counts support this clone. The rearrangement links TRBV6-1 to TRBJ1-5; TRBD1 is a possible D gene (6 bases). V gave up 5 bases and J gave up 11 bases, with 13 bases separating them. The CDR3 has 12 amino acids. CDR1 is MNHNS, CDR2 SASEGT, per germline. The CDR3 DNA is TGTGCCAGCAGTTGCAGGGAGGGGGCCCAGCATTTT. This sequence encodes CASSCREGAQHF.

The chain uses TRBV7-3 and TRBJ2-5; 8 bases fit TRBD1. TRBJ2-7 matches the DNA end more closely, so the J call is doubtful. The CDR3 length is 15 residues. Per germline, CDR1 SGHTA and CDR2 FQGTGA. CDR3 sequence (DNA): TGTGCCAGCAGCTTAGGACAGGGAGCCCCCTACGAGCAGTACTTC. As protein: CASSLGQGAPYEQYF.